The rows below give T cell receptor beta chains drawn from one sample of a study of glioma-infiltrating T cells after dendritic cell vaccination. Libraries were prepared by immunoSEQ multiplex PCR; TCRdb keeps only in-frame clonotypes and omits some of them. The sample consists of around 83,000 clones, 75% to 90% of them appearing once. The material was blood, obtained after dendritic cell vaccination. Receptor source: a human donor with glioblastoma. The CDR3 runs from the conserved cysteine through the conserved F or W. D genes are given only for firm matches. Expanded clones are given a class, and other clones once, few, many or no size at all.

clone size | J gene | D gene | V gene | CDR3 DNA | CDR3 protein
- | TRBJ2-7 | TRBD1 | TRBV7-9 | TGTGCCAGCAGCTTAGCGGGACAGAATTACGAGCAGTACTTC | CASSLAGQNYEQYF
- | TRBJ2-3 | TRBD2 | TRBV7-9 | TGTGCCAGCAGCTATAAGACTAGCGGAACCACAGATACGCAGTATTTT | CASSYKTSGTTDTQYF
- | TRBJ2-1 | - | TRBV5-1 | TGCGCCAGCAGCCGAACTAAAGCCGGGAGCTCCTACAATGAGCAGTTCTTC | CASSRTKAGSSYNEQFF
- | TRBJ2-1 | - | TRBV5-8 | TGTGCCAGCAGCTCTCAGGGTCATGAGCAGTTCTTC | CASSSQGHEQFF
once | TRBJ2-1 | - | TRBV28 | TGTGCCAGCAGTTCGGTTCGCTTGGATGAGCAGTTCTTC | CASSSVRLDEQFF
- | TRBJ2-2 | TRBD1 | TRBV14 | TGTGCCAGCAGCCAAGATAAGTCGGACAGGGGACGGATTACCGGGGAGCTGTTTTTT | CASSQDKSDRGRITGELFF
- | TRBJ1-2 | - | TRBV29-1 | TGCAGCGTTGAAGATCAGATAGGGGGCTATGGCTACACCTTC | CSVEDQIGGYGYTF
- | TRBJ1-3 | - | TRBV7-2 | TGTGCCAGCAGCCCACGCCGGGACTCTGGAAACACCATATATTTT | CASSPRRDSGNTIYF
- | TRBJ2-5 | TRBD2 | TRBV14 | TGTGCCAGCAGCCATCGACTAGCGGGGCTGAGGGAGACCCAGTACTTC | CASSHRLAGLRETQYF
- | TRBJ1-2 | TRBD1 | TRBV7-9 | TGTGCCAGCAGCACATTAGGACAGGCCTATGGCTACACCTTC | CASSTLGQAYGYTF
- | TRBJ2-2 | - | TRBV28 | TGTGCCAGTTCACAGGGAGCCGGGGAGCTGTTTTTT | CASSQGAGELFF
- | TRBJ1-5 | - | TRBV27 | TGTGCCAGCAGTTTAACAGGATATAGCAATCAGCCCCAGCATTTT | CASSLTGYSNQPQHF
- | TRBJ2-3 | TRBD1 | TRBV5-1 | TGCGCCAGCAGCGGTCGGGACAGAAGCACAGATACGCAGTATTTT | CASSGRDRSTDTQYF
- | TRBJ1-2 | - | TRBV4-1 | TGCGCCAGCAGCCAAGGACTCCGGGAAGCGGGGCTAAACTATGGCTACACCTTC | CASSQGLREAGLNYGYTF
once | TRBJ2-5 | TRBD2 | TRBV5-1 | TGCGCCAGCATAACCGGGACTAGCGATATGGAGACCCAGTACTTC | CASITGTSDMETQYF
- | TRBJ1-1 | - | TRBV7-2 | TGTGCCAGCAGCCTCAACAGGAACACTGAAGCTTTCTTT | CASSLNRNTEAFF
- | TRBJ1-6 | - | TRBV6-5 | TGTGCCAGCAGTGTCCGCGAAGGGGATAATTCACCCCTCCACTTT | CASSVREGDNSPLHF
once | TRBJ2-2 | TRBD1 | TRBV9 | TGTGCCAGCAGCGCCCCACCCCGACAGGGGATGAACACCGGGGAGCTGTTTTTT | CASSAPPRQGMNTGELFF
- | TRBJ2-3 | TRBD2 | TRBV5-4 | TGTGCCAGCAGCCCCCAGGGACTAAGCACAGATACGCAGTATTTT | CASSPQGLSTDTQYF
- | TRBJ1-2 | - | TRBV7-9 | TGTGCCAGCAGCCCGGACTGGAACTATGGCTACACCTTC | CASSPDWNYGYTF
- | TRBJ1-1 | - | TRBV7-2 | TGTGCCAGCAGCTTAGACGGCCTCCAGGGATCTGAAGCTTTCTTT | CASSLDGLQGSEAFF
- | TRBJ2-1 | TRBD2 | TRBV2 | TGTGCCAGCAGGACCGCGGGAGGTTGGTACAATGAGCAGTTCTTC | CASRTAGGWYNEQFF
- | TRBJ2-5 | - | TRBV15 | TGTGCCACCAGCCCCGACTACCTCCAAGAGACCCAGTACTTC | CATSPDYLQETQYF
- | TRBJ2-2 | - | TRBV7-9 | TGTGCCAGCAGCTTCGACTCCCCCGGGGAGCTGTTTTTT | CASSFDSPGELFF
- | TRBJ1-5 | - | TRBV6-6 | TGTGCCAGCAGGAGTGATTACCAGCCCCAGCATTTT | CASRSDYQPQHF